The next 21 T cell receptor beta chains were all read from a single sample in a study of T-cell memory formation after mild COVID-19. Each CDR3 protein is one row after TCRdb ran MiXCR on the 5' RACE reads. The sample has around 200,000 distinct CDR3 sequences; 7.5% to 10% are singletons. The specimen sequenced was PBMCs or a T cell subset sorted from them (not recorded which). Receptors were obtained from a man younger than 30 who had mild COVID-19 (a few samples of this study predate the infection). Cell type and time point are not known.

In this sample, this clonotype turned up a few times. The DNA for the CDR3 is TGTGCCAGCAGCCCCCAAGACAGAGAAATATATTTT. Translating it yields CASSPQDREIYF. The V gene is TRBV7-8, the J gene TRBJ1-3; perhaps TRBD1 as D (5 bases). Trimming stripped 5 bases from V and 13 bases from J, with 15 bases between. Germline-derived CDR1 and CDR2 are SGHVS and FQNEAQ. The CDR3 has 12 residues.

The chain combines TRBV3-1 with TRBJ2-3; TRBD2 agrees at 8 bases. The V gene end was trimmed by 4 bases and the J gene end by 2 bases; junction bases not matched to a gene: 8. The CDR3 loop spans 16 amino acids. Germline V gene lookup returns CDR1 LGHDT and CDR2 YNNKEL (reference sequence). CDR3 in DNA: TGTGCCAGCAGCCTTGAGCGGGGGCGTTACACAGATACGCAGTATTTT. It translates to CASSLERGRYTDTQYF.

A few counts support this clonotype. This chain joins TRBV5-4 and TRBJ1-4, with D hard to call. The CDR3 runs 14 residues. V was trimmed by 7 bases and J by 8 bases, leaving 18 bases between them. Germline CDR1 reads SGHNT; CDR2 reads YYREEE (reference sequence). In DNA form, the CDR3 reads TGTGCCAGCGTCAGAGCTCTCCTCCTCGAAAAACTGTTTTTT. This codes for CASVRALLLEKLFF. The complete variable domain, with remaining parts taken from reference TRBV5-4 and TRBJ1-4, reads ETGVTQSPTHLIKTRGQQVTLRCSSQSGHNTVSWYQQALGQGPQFIFQYYREEENGRGNFPPRFSGLQFPNYSSELNVNALELDDSALYLCASVRALLLEKLFFGSGTQLSVL.

The gene calls are TRBV5-1 and TRBJ2-3; no clear D. Germline assignment: CDR1 SGHRS and CDR2 YFSETQ. The CDR3 has 13 amino acids. Trimming stripped 5 bases from V and 2 bases from J, with 9 bases between. The CDR3 nucleotides are TGCGCCAGCAGTCGGCAGGACACAGATACGCAGTATTTT. This sequence encodes CASSRQDTDTQYF. Full variable domain (missing parts from reference TRBV5-1 and TRBJ2-3): KAGVTQTPRYLIKTRGQQVTLSCSPISGHRSVSWYQQTPGQGLQFLFEYFSETQRNKGNFPGRFSGRQFSNSRSEMNVSTLELGDSALYLCASSRQDTDTQYFGPGTRLTVL.

This clonotype occurred a few times. The chain recombines TRBV20-1 with TRBJ2-3; no clear D gene. V was clipped by 7 bases and J by 1 base, with 12 bases between them. This CDR3 region has 13 residues. Germline V gene data show CDR1 as DFQATT and CDR2 as SNEGSKA (reference sequence). CDR3 DNA sequence: TGCAGTGAAGTCGATGTCGGCACAGATACGCAGTATTTT. It yields the protein CSEVDVGTDTQYF.

There are a few counts of this clonotype. The J gene is TRBJ2-3, the V gene TRBV2; D is perhaps TRBD1 (5 bases). V was cut by 8 bases and J by 4 bases, with 10 bases left in between. The V gene's germline CDR1 is SNHLY and CDR2 FYNNEI. The CDR3 extends over 12 amino acids. The CDR3 loop is CASRRDSDTQYF. CDR3 DNA sequence: TGTGCCAGCCGCAGGGATTCAGATACGCAGTATTTT.

The chain employs TRBV12-3 or TRBV12-4 and TRBJ2-5; a weak D match, TRBD1 (6 bases). The CDR3 is 13 residues long. Trimming took off 3 bases at V and 4 bases at J, with 9 bases between the two ends. In DNA, the CDR3 is TGTGCCAGCAGTTTCATCAGGGGAGAGACCCAGTACTTC. Amino acids: CASSFIRGETQYF.

J is TRBJ1-2 and V is TRBV20-1; D not resolved. The CDR3 runs 14 residues. CDR1 is DFQATT and CDR2 is SNEGSKA in the germline V gene (reference sequence). Between the trimmed V and J ends, which lost 3 bases and 4 bases, there was a span of 15 bases. DNA of the CDR3: TGCAGTGCTAGTACATGGACGGAGAGCTATGGCTACACCTTC. This gives the protein CSASTWTESYGYTF.

The V call is TRBV6-2 or TRBV6-3, the J call TRBJ2-2; 13 nucleotides agree with TRBD2. V lost 6 bases, J lost 1 base, and 8 bases stayed unmatched. The CDR3 contains 18 residues. Germline V gene sequence: CDR1 MNHEY, CDR2 SVGEGT. CDR3 in DNA: TGTGCCAGCAGCCCCCCCGGACTAGCGGGGGTGAACACCGGGGAGCTGTTTTTT. Encoded protein: CASSPPGLAGVNTGELFF.

The rearrangement joins TRBV9 to TRBJ1-6; no definite D call. V gave up 0 bases and J gave up 10 bases, with 8 bases separating them. CDR3 length equals 13 residues. Germline V lookup: CDR1 SGDLS, CDR2 YYNGEE. The CDR3 reads CASSVVLESPLHF. The CDR3 region has the DNA TGTGCCAGCAGCGTAGTGCTTGAGTCACCCCTCCACTTT.

The CDR3 here is CASSLWGVQPQHF. The DNA of the CDR3 is TGTGCCAGCAGTTTATGGGGGGTCCAGCCCCAGCATTTT. The chain employs TRBV27 and TRBJ1-5; tentative D call: TRBD1 (5 bases). V gave up 1 base and J gave up 7 bases, with 8 bases separating them. The CDR3 loop spans 13 amino acids. Germline CDR1 and CDR2: MNHEY and SMNVEV (reference sequence).

The sample holds many counts of this clonotype. The chain uses TRBV20-1 and TRBJ2-4; D might be TRBD2 (6 bases). The length of the CDR3 is 16 residues. Looked up from germline, CDR1 is DFQATT and CDR2 is SNEGSKA (reference sequence). V shed 1 base and J shed 0 bases, with 13 bases lying between them. CDR3: CSARGPDGGAKNIQYF. The CDR3 DNA sequence: TGCAGTGCTAGAGGGCCGGACGGGGGAGCCAAAAACATTCAGTACTTC.

V is TRBV19 and J is TRBJ1-6; D gene uncertain. The length of the CDR3 is 14 residues. Germline V gene data show CDR1 as LNHDA and CDR2 as SQIVND (reference sequence). V was shortened by 1 base and J by 10 bases, with 11 bases between the two germline ends. CDR3 in DNA: TGTGCCAGTAGTATAGGCGGGATCAAGTCACCCCTCCACTTT. Translated, it gives CASSIGGIKSPLHF.

This clonotype was counted between two and nine times. The gene calls are TRBV25-1 and TRBJ2-3; D gene unclear. The germline V gene encodes CDR1 MGHDK and CDR2 SYGVNS. The length of the CDR3 is 13 residues. With 5 bases removed from V and 6 bases from J, the gap between germline ends came to 12 bases. The CDR3 DNA is TGTGCCAGCAGTAGGGCGCTCCCGGATACGCAGTATTTT. Protein: CASSRALPDTQYF.

Only a few counts were recorded for this clonotype. The J gene is TRBJ1-5, the V gene TRBV24-1; D gene ambiguous. The germline CDR1 and CDR2 sequences are KGHDR and SFDVKD. The CDR3 extends over 12 amino acids. V was cut by 2 bases and J by 7 bases, with 5 bases left in between. CDR3 in DNA: TGTGCCACCAGTGATTCCGGCCAGCCCCAGCATTTT. Translation gives CATSDSGQPQHF.

This clonotype was counted only a few times. An end of the junction does not agree with germline; a read error may underlie this. The CDR3 DNA reads as TGTGCCAGCAGCCAAGAGTTGGGACTATCGAGCTTC. Encoded protein: CASSQELGLSSF. This chain connects TRBV3-1 to TRBJ2-5, with 7 positions matching TRBD2. The CDR3 length is 12 residues. CDR1 is LGHDT and CDR2 is YNNKEL in the germline V gene (reference sequence).

In this sample, this clonotype turned up a few times. The genes are TRBV28 and TRBJ1-6; D is possibly TRBD1 (5 bases). Trimming left V 5 bases short and J 0 bases short, with 11 bases between. This CDR3 spans 16 amino acids. Germline values: CDR1 MDHEN, CDR2 SYDVKM. The CDR3 here is CASSGTSRSYNSPLHF. CDR3 DNA sequence: TGTGCCAGCAGTGGGACCTCCCGCTCCTATAATTCACCCCTCCACTTT.

The chain carries TRBV12-3 or TRBV12-4 and TRBJ1-2, with 11 bases that match TRBD1. The CDR3 is 14 amino acids. V trimming: 6 bases; J trimming: 3 bases; junction bases outside the gene matches: 3. This CDR3 reads CASRRTGGDYGYTF. In nucleotides, the CDR3 is TGTGCCAGCAGACGGACAGGGGGCGACTATGGCTACACCTTC.

The genes are TRBV12-3 or TRBV12-4 and TRBJ2-1, with D possibly TRBD2 on 5 matching bases. The V gene lost 6 bases and the J gene lost 8 bases, with 17 bases spanning the gap. CDR3 length: 14 amino acids. The DNA of the CDR3 is TGTGCCAGCAGGGTGGAGGCAACAAGGGATGAGCAGTTCTTC. Translating it yields CASRVEATRDEQFF.

This clonotype was counted many times. The rearrangement joins TRBV7-9 to TRBJ1-1, with D hard to call. V was trimmed by 0 bases and J by 2 bases, leaving 4 bases between them. CDR3 size: 13 residues. Germline CDR1 and CDR2: SEHNR and FQNEAQ (reference sequence). The CDR3 DNA follows: TGTGCCAGCAGCTTAGCGGAAAACACTGAAGCTTTCTTT. Translated: CASSLAENTEAFF.

The chain joins TRBV18 to TRBJ1-5; D is possibly TRBD1 (5 bases). The V gene lost 2 bases and the J gene lost 7 bases, with 15 bases spanning the gap. The CDR3 has 15 amino acids. In germline, CDR1 is KGHSH, CDR2 LQKENI. Here the CDR3 reads CASSPGEGSGQPQHF. The CDR3 nucleotides are TGTGCCAGCTCACCAGGCGAGGGGAGCGGCCAGCCCCAGCATTTT.